Included here is one T cell receptor (beta chain) sequence, with context. Its antigen target is currently unknown. No base quality information exists; no much larger clone differs at one position. The sample is drawn from a study of T cell changes during pregnancy in multiple sclerosis (dated by TCRdb to between 2019 and 2020). Notes on the research overall: The study looked at changes in the T cell repertoire across pregnancy in women with multiple sclerosis.

The CDR3 covers 15 residues, taking in both the cysteine and the phenylalanine. Of all the DNA, just the CDR3 is kept, 45 bases in frame from base 1. CDR1 and CDR2 (LNHDA, SQIVND) derive from the germline V gene (reference sequence). Trimming accounts for 6 bases at V and 0 bases at J, while the number of junction bases matched to no gene is 4. The library was obtained by the immunoSEQ multiplex PCR assay. This is the immuneACCESS table as TCRdb keeps it, with only in-frame sequences that have V and J called. A part of the clones is gone; compared with another copy, unresolved V genes explain less than half, and the rest is unexplained. Here the sample has about 30,000 clones; about nine tenths occur a single time. Clones ranked in the top ten supply around 4.8% of the sample.

The V and J genes are TRBV19 and TRBJ1-4; the junction holds 7 bases that match TRBD1. The clonotype was recovered from a female donor in good health, enrolled as a control in a pregnancy study. The specimen was peripheral blood, collected in the second trimester of pregnancy. The CDR3 loop reads CASSRGQATNEKLFF. The DNA reads TGTGCCAGTAGCAGAGGACAGGCAACTAATGAAAAACTGTTTTTT.